This T cell receptor beta chain was captured by sequencing in a study of cytomegalovirus exposure and HLA in healthy donors. Generated by immunoSEQ multiplex PCR, the TCRdb table keeps only in-frame clones and is missing some. Among 200,000 to 250,000 clones listed, about 91% were seen once. This clone appeared a single time. Its antigen is not identified. Notes on the study in general: Most sequenced TCRs were rare (though some public TCRs occurred in many donors). Three CMV-associated chains proved CMV antigen-specific in vitro. The tendency of first-cohort TCR clusters to co-occur in the 120 or so validation repertoires was the finding of a later analysis.

What was sequenced was PBMCs. This TCR was sampled from a woman between 18 and 29 years old in good health and CMV-seronegative.

The CDR3 reads CASSQGQGGNTEAFF. CDR3 in DNA: TGTGCCAGCAGCCAAGGACAGGGGGGGAACACTGAAGCTTTCTTT. The chain carries TRBV7-9 and TRBJ1-1, with 10 bases fitting TRBD1. V shed 5 bases, J shed 1 base, and the junction held 4 bases outside the gene matches. Germline-derived CDR1 and CDR2 are SEHNR and FQNEAQ (reference sequence). The CDR3 has 15 amino acids. The full variable domain, completed using reference TRBV7-9 and TRBJ1-1, is DTGVSQNPRHKITKRGQNVTFRCDPISEHNRLYWYRQTLGQGPEFLTYFQNEAQLEKSRLLSDRFSAERPKGSFSTLEIQRTEQGDSAMYLCASSQGQGGNTEAFFGQGTRLTVV.